This T cell receptor beta chain came from a study of T cell responses to AZD1222 COVID-19 vaccine. Method: immunoSEQ multiplex PCR; TCRdb's copy keeps in-frame clones and lacks some. The data contain tens of thousands of clones, approximately 92% of them singletons. The CDR3 covers 13 residues. CDR1 is MDHEN, CDR2 SYDVKM, per germline. V lost 2 bases and J 5 bases, leaving 7 bases between the germline ends. The sample consisted of peripheral blood, taken on day 0 of AZD1222 vaccination. V is TRBV28 and J is TRBJ1-5; no clear D. The TCR comes from an adult in good health. CDR3 sequence (DNA): TGTGCCAGCAGTTTACAGGTTTATCAGCCCCAGCATTTT. Translating gives CASSLQVYQPQHF.